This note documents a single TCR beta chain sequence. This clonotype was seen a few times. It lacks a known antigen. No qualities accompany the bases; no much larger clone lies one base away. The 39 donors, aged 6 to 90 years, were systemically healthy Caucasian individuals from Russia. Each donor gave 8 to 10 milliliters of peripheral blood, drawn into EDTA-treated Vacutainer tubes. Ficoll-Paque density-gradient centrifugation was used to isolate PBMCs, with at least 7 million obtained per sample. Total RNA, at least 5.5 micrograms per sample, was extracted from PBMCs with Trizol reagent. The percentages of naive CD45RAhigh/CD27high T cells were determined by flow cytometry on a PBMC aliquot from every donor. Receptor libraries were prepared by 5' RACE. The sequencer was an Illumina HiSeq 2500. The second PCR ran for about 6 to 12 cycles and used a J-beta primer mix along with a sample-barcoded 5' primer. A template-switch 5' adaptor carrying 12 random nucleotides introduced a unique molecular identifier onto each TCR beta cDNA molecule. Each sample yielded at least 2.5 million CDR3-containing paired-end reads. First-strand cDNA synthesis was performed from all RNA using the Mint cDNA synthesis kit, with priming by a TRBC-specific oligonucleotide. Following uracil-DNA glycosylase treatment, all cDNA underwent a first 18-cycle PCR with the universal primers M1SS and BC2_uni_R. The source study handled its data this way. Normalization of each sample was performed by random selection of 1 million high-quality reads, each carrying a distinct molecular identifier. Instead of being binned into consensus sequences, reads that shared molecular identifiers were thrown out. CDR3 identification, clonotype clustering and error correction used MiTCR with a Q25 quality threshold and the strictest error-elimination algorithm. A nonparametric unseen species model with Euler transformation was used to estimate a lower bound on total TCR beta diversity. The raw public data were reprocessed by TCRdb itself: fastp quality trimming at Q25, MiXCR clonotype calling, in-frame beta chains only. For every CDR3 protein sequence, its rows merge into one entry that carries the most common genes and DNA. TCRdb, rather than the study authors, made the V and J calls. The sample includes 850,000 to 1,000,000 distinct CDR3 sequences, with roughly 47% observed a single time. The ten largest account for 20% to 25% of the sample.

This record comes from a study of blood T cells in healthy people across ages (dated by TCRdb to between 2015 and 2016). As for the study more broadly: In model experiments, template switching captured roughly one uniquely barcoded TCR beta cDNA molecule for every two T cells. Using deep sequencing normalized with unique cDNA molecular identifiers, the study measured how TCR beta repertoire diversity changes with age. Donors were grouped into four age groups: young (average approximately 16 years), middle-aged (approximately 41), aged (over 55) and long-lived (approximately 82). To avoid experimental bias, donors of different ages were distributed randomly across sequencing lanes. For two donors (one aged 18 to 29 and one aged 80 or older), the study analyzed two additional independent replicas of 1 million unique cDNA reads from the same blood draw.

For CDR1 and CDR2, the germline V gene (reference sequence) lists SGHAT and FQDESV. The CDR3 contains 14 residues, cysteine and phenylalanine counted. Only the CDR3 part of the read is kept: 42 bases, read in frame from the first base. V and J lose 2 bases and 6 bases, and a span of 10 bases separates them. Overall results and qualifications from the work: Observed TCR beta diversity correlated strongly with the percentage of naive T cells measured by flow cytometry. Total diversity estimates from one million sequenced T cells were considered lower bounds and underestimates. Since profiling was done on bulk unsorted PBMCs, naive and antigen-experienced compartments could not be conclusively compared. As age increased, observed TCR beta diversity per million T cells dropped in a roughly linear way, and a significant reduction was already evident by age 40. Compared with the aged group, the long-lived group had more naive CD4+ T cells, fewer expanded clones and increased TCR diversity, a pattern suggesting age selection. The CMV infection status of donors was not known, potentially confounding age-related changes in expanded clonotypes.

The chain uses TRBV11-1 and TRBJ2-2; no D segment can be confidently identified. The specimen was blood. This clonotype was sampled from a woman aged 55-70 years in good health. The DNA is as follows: TGTGCCAGCAGCTTAATGGCGTCGGCCGGGGAGCTGTTTTTT. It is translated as CASSLMASAGELFF.